This TCR beta chain was captured by sequencing in a study of long-term antiretroviral therapy in people with HIV. Germline loops: CDR1 LGHNT, CDR2 FRNRAP. The CDR3 covers 15 residues. With 1 base removed from V and 4 bases from J, the gap between germline ends came to 11 bases. A v3.0 immunoSEQ assay was performed at survey level. Generated by immunoSEQ multiplex PCR, the TCRdb table keeps only in-frame clones and is missing some. The table records some 22,000 clones, more than 70% of them present only once. Findings of the study overall: Narrower CDR3 length ranges marked HIV repertoires relative to controls. Blood specimens, gathered between about 2003 and 2017, were possibly obtained under older ART regimens. Diversity went up after ART and still fell short of transplant donor controls.

As concerns this clone: Its antigen is not known.

The specimen comprised unsorted PBMCs, sampled 2.3 years after starting antiretroviral therapy. This TCR was sampled from a man between 60 and 75 years old with HIV. The rearrangement uses TRBV12-5 and TRBJ2-1; D call uncertain. CDR3 DNA sequence: TGTGCTAGTGGTTTGGGAATCACCGGGTACAATGAGCAGTTCTTC. Its protein is CASGLGITGYNEQFF.